Included here is one TCR beta chain sequence, with context. Clones were sequenced by immunoSEQ multiplex PCR, and TCRdb holds only the in-frame ones, with some missing. The sample comprises over 65,000 clones, about 90% of which are singletons, and 0.65% to 1% rests with the top ten. The sample is drawn from a study of T cell changes during pregnancy in multiple sclerosis. Germline CDR1 is SQVTM and CDR2 is ANQGSEA. V lost 5 bases to trimming and J lost 2 bases, with 9 bases between them. CDR3 length: 12 amino acids. Material: peripheral blood, obtained in the second trimester of pregnancy. The rearrangement uses TRBV29-1 and TRBJ1-1, with D hard to call. The source of this sequence is a female donor with multiple sclerosis, enrolled in a pregnancy study. The CDR3 spells CSVRSDNTEAFF. The CDR3 DNA reads as TGCAGCGTTCGGAGTGATAACACTGAAGCTTTCTTT.